The 13 T cell receptor beta chains in this list originate from one sample, sequenced in a study of shared clonotypes between healthy human individuals. Here immunoSEQ multiplex PCR was the method, and the copy in TCRdb shows in-frame clones only, minus some. The table records around 2.1 million clones, approximately 96% of them present only once. The sequenced sample was naive CD4+ T cells sorted from blood. As for subset: CD45RA+ positively selected. These receptors were obtained from a man aged 18 to 30 in good health.

Notes on this clone: Distinct nucleotide sequences in the sample also encode this CDR3. The chain couples TRBV6-5 to TRBJ1-1; no reliable D call. This CDR3 contains 14 residues. Germline V gene data show CDR1 as MNHEY and CDR2 as SVGAGI. Trimming took off 0 bases at V and 1 base at J, with 6 bases between the two ends. The CDR3 is CASSYSPGNTEAFF. The CDR3, as DNA: TGTGCCAGCAGTTACTCTCCCGGGAACACTGAAGCTTTCTTT.

This clone was seen just once. V usage is TRBV2 and J usage is TRBJ2-1, with 12 bases identical to TRBD2. Germline assignment: CDR1 SNHLY and CDR2 FYNNEI. The length of the CDR3 is 17 residues. J lost 0 bases, V lost 7 bases, and 7 bases had no gene match. The DNA for the CDR3 is TGTGCCAGCATTTTCGGACTAGCGGGGCCCTCCTACAATGAGCAGTTCTTC. Translation gives CASIFGLAGPSYNEQFF.

This sequence joins TRBV7-9 and TRBJ1-2; TRBD1 might be the D (6 bases). Germline loops: CDR1 SEHNR, CDR2 FQNEAQ (reference sequence). This CDR3 region has 15 residues. Trimming shortened V by 1 base and J by 5 bases, and 14 bases separated the two germline ends. CDR3 loop: CASSLGPPQGYGYTF. In nucleotides, the CDR3 is TGTGCCAGCAGCTTAGGGCCACCTCAGGGGTATGGCTACACCTTC.

As to this clone: The sample carries other DNA sequences with the same CDR3. The rearrangement links TRBV5-6 to TRBJ2-7; 11 bases are shared with TRBD1. Germline CDR1 reads SGHDT; CDR2 reads YYEEEE. This CDR3 is built from 14 residues. V trimming: 4 bases; J trimming: 4 bases; junction bases outside the gene matches: 4. This CDR3 reads CASSRTGGAYEQYF. The CDR3 nucleotides read TGTGCCAGCAGCCGGACAGGGGGCGCGTACGAGCAGTACTTC.

This clone was counted a single time. V and J are TRBV11-2 and TRBJ2-1; 9 bases fit TRBD2. Germline CDR1 is SGHAT and CDR2 is FQNNGV. The CDR3 is 18 residues long. The trim removed 5 bases at V and 1 base at J, leaving 12 bases unmatched. The CDR3 loop reads CASSAVSSGGRSYNEQFF. CDR3 coding DNA: TGTGCCAGCAGCGCCGTATCCAGCGGGGGGCGATCCTACAATGAGCAGTTCTTC.

The chain joins TRBV12-5 to TRBJ2-3; D gene unclear. The CDR3 sequence is 13 residues long. Germline V gives CDR1 LGHNT, CDR2 FRNRAP. V was shortened by 0 bases and J by 6 bases, with 7 bases between the two germline ends. The CDR3 region is CASGLVPRDTQYF. For the CDR3, the DNA is TGTGCTAGTGGTTTGGTCCCACGGGATACGCAGTATTTT.

Of note for this clone: One end of the junction is discordant with germline, which a read error may explain. This chain joins TRBV5-6 and TRBJ2-2, with TRBD2 identical over 13 bases. The CDR3 runs to 15 residues. From germline, CDR1 is SGHDT and CDR2 YYEEEE. The CDR3 DNA reads as TGTGCCAGCAGGTTGGGACTAGCGGGAATCGGGGAGCTGTTTTTT. Translated, it gives CASRLGLAGIGELFF.

Details on this clone: The sample has other DNA sequences that encode this CDR3 too. V usage is TRBV5-1 and J usage is TRBJ2-7; D remains ambiguous. CDR1 is SGHRS and CDR2 is YFSETQ in the germline V gene. The CDR3 extends over 14 amino acids. V was cut by 2 bases and J by 1 base, with 10 bases left in between. The CDR3 coding sequence is TGCGCCAGCAGCTTAGAAGCCCTGTCCTACGAGCAGTACTTC. Translated, it gives CASSLEALSYEQYF.

The rearrangement uses TRBV7-9 and TRBJ2-1, with 11 bases that match TRBD2. The V gene's germline CDR1 is SEHNR and CDR2 FQNEAQ (reference sequence). CDR3 length equals 15 residues. V was pared by 5 bases and J by 4 bases, with 4 bases of the junction left unmatched. The CDR3 DNA sequence: TGTGCCAGCAGCCTTCTAGCGGGAGGTTACAATGAGCAGTTCTTC. Translating gives CASSLLAGGYNEQFF. Looking up the rest from reference TRBV7-9 and TRBJ2-1 gives the full variable domain: DTGVSQNPRHKITKRGQNVTFRCDPISEHNRLYWYRQTLGQGPEFLTYFQNEAQLEKSRLLSDRFSAERPKGSFSTLEIQRTEQGDSAMYLCASSLLAGGYNEQFFGPGTRLTVL.

Concerning this clone itself: This sample includes further DNA sequences coding for the same CDR3. The chain combines TRBV7-2 with TRBJ2-7; D might be TRBD2 (6 bases). There are 15 residues in the CDR3. The germline V gene has CDR1 SGHTA and CDR2 FQGNSA. V shed 1 base and J shed 0 bases, with 10 bases lying between them. CDR3 in amino acids: CASSLVGTDSYEQYF. The CDR3 nucleotides read TGTGCCAGCAGCTTAGTCGGGACTGACTCCTACGAGCAGTACTTC.

The sample holds one count of this clone. The chain has TRBV9 and TRBJ2-7; D gene unclear. The germline V gene encodes CDR1 SGDLS and CDR2 YYNGEE. The CDR3 is 14 residues long. V was cut by 0 bases and J by 0 bases, with 7 bases left in between. The CDR3 nucleotides are TGTGCCAGCAGCGTAGTTGCCCACTCCTACGAGCAGTACTTC. Its translation is CASSVVAHSYEQYF.

The V and J genes are TRBV7-3 and TRBJ1-2; 11 bases map to TRBD1. There are 16 residues in the CDR3. J was trimmed by 4 bases and V by 1 base; bases with no gene match: 5. Germline V gives CDR1 SGHTA, CDR2 FQGTGA. The CDR3 loop reads CASSLSGDRGAYGYTF. The CDR3 nucleotides read TGTGCCAGCAGCTTAAGCGGGGACAGGGGGGCCTATGGCTACACCTTC. Using reference TRBV7-3 and TRBJ1-2 for the parts outside the CDR3, the full variable domain is GAGVSQTPSNKVTEKGKYVELRCDPISGHTALYWYRQSLGQGPEFLIYFQGTGAADDSGLPNDRFFAVRPEGSVSTLKIQRTERGDSAVYLCASSLSGDRGAYGYTFGSGTRLTVV.

The chain is built from TRBV5-1 and TRBJ2-2; D possibly matches TRBD1 or TRBD2 (5 bases each). This CDR3 is 14 amino acids long. The V end was cut by 4 bases, the J end by 5 bases, with 12 bases between. In germline, CDR1 is SGHRS, CDR2 YFSETQ. The CDR3 DNA reads TGCGCCAGCAGCCCGGGGACCACTACCGGGGAGCTGTTTTTT. It translates to CASSPGTTTGELFF.